A selection of T cell receptor beta chains follows, all from one sample in a study of T cells expressing NK-cell markers. Reprocessing the 5' RACE reads, TCRdb reports a single entry for every CDR3 protein and omits DNA. The sample includes roughly 120,000 distinct CDR3 sequences. Sample: blood T cells: a sorted CD56 or NKG2C T cell subset, CD4+ or CD8+ T cells, or bulk PBMC T cells (not recorded which). Receptors originate from a woman aged 18 to 75 in good health. Each CDR3 is given with its conserved first and last residue. The order of the fields is V gene, J gene, CDR3 protein.

v_gene: TRBV5-3; j_gene: TRBJ2-1; CDR3aa: CARSPRRLAGAFENEQFF
v_gene: TRBV29-1; j_gene: TRBJ1-1; CDR3aa: CSDRGFTTEAFF
v_gene: TRBV29-1; j_gene: TRBJ2-2; CDR3aa: CSVDSYTGKLFF
v_gene: TRBV5-4; j_gene: TRBJ2-1; CDR3aa: CASSLISEKYNEQFF
v_gene: TRBV5-5; j_gene: TRBJ1-1; CDR3aa: CASSFYTEAFF
v_gene: TRBV2; j_gene: TRBJ2-7; CDR3aa: CASGIAGAGYEQYF
v_gene: TRBV3-1; j_gene: TRBJ2-1; CDR3aa: CASSQPLTSSEHEQFF
v_gene: TRBV27; j_gene: TRBJ2-6; CDR3aa: CASRLTGGYTSGANVLTF
v_gene: TRBV12-3/TRBV12-4; j_gene: TRBJ1-2; CDR3aa: CASSSQGLNYGYTF
v_gene: TRBV12-3/TRBV12-4; j_gene: TRBJ2-1; CDR3aa: CASSFGGHNEQFF
v_gene: TRBV5-5; j_gene: TRBJ1-2; CDR3aa: CASRTDPGHSYTF
v_gene: TRBV21-1; j_gene: TRBJ1-2; CDR3aa: CASSASQGDYGYTF
v_gene: TRBV12-3/TRBV12-4; j_gene: TRBJ2-7; CDR3aa: CASSDTLYEQYF
v_gene: TRBV29-1; j_gene: TRBJ2-5; CDR3aa: CSLLDVQETQYF